The 22 T cell receptor beta chains presented below share a single source sample, sequenced in a study of T-cell reconstitution after alpha-beta-depleted transplantation in children. Unique molecular identifiers were built into the TCRbeta library. Using its own MiXCR run on the PCR reads, TCRdb lists one record per CDR3 protein. The sample holds about 240,000 distinct CDR3 sequences, around 11% seen once. The sample was PBMCs from the stem cell graft donor, taken from the stem cell graft. These receptors came from a human donor who donated a stem cell graft to a child with acute lymphoblastic leukemia.

This clonotype was counted ten times or more. In nucleotides, the CDR3 is TGTGCCAGCAGCTGGGTGACAGGATCCTACGAGCAGTACTTC. The encoded protein is CASSWVTGSYEQYF. The genes are TRBV5-6 and TRBJ2-7; the D gene is possibly TRBD1 (6 bases). V was pared by 3 bases and J by 1 base, with 11 bases between. Germline V gene sequence: CDR1 SGHDT, CDR2 YYEEEE. The CDR3 totals 14 residues. Supplemented by reference TRBV5-6 and TRBJ2-7, the full variable domain reads DAGVTQSPTHLIKTRGQQVTLRCSPKSGHDTVSWYQQALGQGPQFIFQYYEEEERQRGNFPDRFSGHQFPNYSSELNVNALLLGDSALYLCASSWVTGSYEQYFGPGTRLTVT.

This clonotype was counted at least ten times. The chain uses TRBV21-1 and TRBJ2-5; the table's D call of TRBD1 was not tested on the DNA. TRBV21-1 is deemed a pseudogene. This CDR3 is built from 15 residues. The CDR3 sequence is CASSRQGPSGETQYF. CDR3 bases: TGTGCCAGCAGCAGACAGGGGCCGTCCGGGGAGACCCAGTACTTC.

There are many counts of this clonotype. The V call is TRBV12-3 or TRBV12-4, the J call TRBJ2-1; 10 nucleotides align to TRBD1. The CDR3 contains 15 residues. V dropped 6 bases and J dropped 4; count of bases not matched to a gene: 6. The CDR3 reads CASSYGTGVYNEQFF. Written as DNA, the CDR3 is TGTGCCAGCAGCTACGGGACAGGGGTATACAATGAGCAGTTCTTC.

This clonotype occurred many times. The rearrangement joins TRBV10-2 to TRBJ1-1; D not resolved. The CDR3 sequence is 13 residues long. Germline V gene data show CDR1 as WSHSY and CDR2 as SAAADI. V lost 6 bases, J lost 5 bases, and 13 bases lay in between. The CDR3 reads CASSLKGETEAFF. The CDR3 region has the DNA TGCGCCAGCAGCCTTAAGGGAGAAACTGAAGCTTTCTTT.

This clonotype was detected ten times or more. This sequence joins TRBV5-1 and TRBJ2-2; no definite D call. The CDR3 is made up of 13 amino acids. Looked up from germline, CDR1 is SGHRS and CDR2 is YFSETQ. With 2 bases removed from V and 4 bases from J, the gap between germline ends came to 6 bases. The CDR3 nucleotides read TGCGCCAGCAGCTTACCGAGCACCGGGGAGCTGTTTTTT. Protein product: CASSLPSTGELFF.

Concerning this clonotype itself: Just one base apart from a much larger clone, this may be a read error. The chain has TRBV10-3 and TRBJ2-3; 8 nucleotides match TRBD2. The germline V gene has CDR1 ENHRY and CDR2 SYGVKD. The CDR3 length is 15 residues. DNA for the CDR3: TGTGCCATCGGTGAGTCACGGGGGGGCGTAGATACGCAGTATTTT. As protein: CAIGESRGGVDTQYF.

The chain carries TRBV20-1 and TRBJ1-2; no clear D gene. Trimming took off 5 bases at V and 2 bases at J, with 18 bases between the two ends. Germline V gene data show CDR1 as DFQATT and CDR2 as SNEGSKA (reference sequence). The CDR3 is made up of 15 amino acids. The CDR3 DNA reads TGCAGTGCTGAGATGGAACTCGATATCAACTATGGCTACACCTTC. Protein sequence: CSAEMELDINYGYTF.

This clonotype has at least ten counts. This rearrangement joins TRBV7-2 to TRBJ2-3; D remains ambiguous. CDR3 length: 15 residues. Germline V gene lookup returns CDR1 SGHTA and CDR2 FQGNSA. Trimming cost V 2 bases and J 6 bases, with 15 bases left between them. CDR3 in amino acids: CASSLIPFGADTQYF. CDR3 sequence (DNA): TGTGCCAGCAGCTTAATCCCATTCGGCGCCGATACGCAGTATTTT.

The CDR3 DNA reads TGTGCCAGCAGTGAGTCTAGCGAGGGATGGTGGTATTTT. It translates to CASSESSEGWWYF. The chain combines TRBV6-4 with TRBJ2-3; D possibly corresponds to TRBD2 (6 bases). V was cut by 3 bases and J by 14 bases, with 18 bases left in between. Germline values: CDR1 MRHNA, CDR2 SNTAGT. This CDR3 is 13 amino acids long.

The sample holds many counts of this clonotype. The chain links TRBV20-1 to TRBJ2-7; D is unclear. The ends were cut back, 1 base at V and 4 bases at J, with 11 bases in the middle. CDR3 size: 13 residues. The germline V gene has CDR1 DFQATT and CDR2 SNEGSKA (reference sequence). CDR3 protein: CSARGASRYEQYF. CDR3 in DNA: TGCAGTGCTAGAGGGGCGTCGAGGTACGAGCAGTACTTC.

V gene TRBV3-1 combines with J gene TRBJ2-7; 7 nucleotides line up with TRBD2. Germline values: CDR1 LGHDT, CDR2 YNNKEL (reference sequence). The length of the CDR3 is 17 residues. J lost 3 bases, V lost 7 bases, and 18 bases had no gene match. The DNA for the CDR3 is TGTGCCAGCACCCAGTTAGGAAGACTAGCTCCAAGCTACGAGCAGTACTTC. Amino acid sequence: CASTQLGRLAPSYEQYF.

This clonotype occurred many times. V gene TRBV12-3 or TRBV12-4 combines with J gene TRBJ1-1, with D perhaps matching TRBD1 (5 bases). CDR3 length equals 14 residues. Trimming removed 2 bases at V and 1 base at J, with 8 bases between. The CDR3 region is CASSLIGQNTEAFF. The CDR3 DNA sequence: TGTGCCAGCAGTTTAATCGGACAGAACACTGAAGCTTTCTTT.

The sample holds a few counts of this clonotype. Its ends do not fully match the called genes, so a read error is possible. The genes are TRBV7-9 and TRBJ2-7; 8 positions match TRBD1. This CDR3 is built from 12 residues. Germline CDR1 reads SEHNR; CDR2 reads FQNEAQ (reference sequence). CDR3 amino acids: CASSLSQGAQRF. Here the CDR3 DNA reads TGTGCCAGCAGCTTAAGTCAGGGGGCCCAAAGATTC.

This clonotype appeared many times. The chain is built from TRBV4-3 and TRBJ2-7, with D unclear. Trimming stripped 2 bases from V and 2 bases from J, with 10 bases between. The length of the CDR3 is 14 residues. Germline CDR1 is LGHNA and CDR2 is YSLEER. The CDR3 here is CASSQIMGAYEQYF. The CDR3 DNA reads as TGCGCCAGCAGCCAAATCATGGGTGCCTACGAGCAGTACTTC.

In its sample, this clonotype was seen many times. This chain links TRBV4-3 with TRBJ1-1; TRBD1 might be the D (5 bases). CDR3 size: 14 residues. The germline CDR1 and CDR2 sequences are LGHNA and YSLEER. V was shortened by 2 bases and J by 8 bases, with 15 bases between the two germline ends. CDR3 region: CASSQYPGITEAFF. CDR3 DNA: TGCGCCAGCAGCCAATATCCAGGGATCACCGAAGCTTTCTTT.

This clonotype was seen repeatedly, ten times or more. The V call is TRBV7-2, the J call TRBJ1-4, with D possibly matching TRBD1 (5 bases). Trimming took off 2 bases at V and 1 base at J, with 5 bases between the two ends. Germline loops: CDR1 SGHTA, CDR2 FQGNSA. The CDR3 extends over 14 amino acids. This chain's CDR3 is CASSLQGTNEKLFF. CDR3 bases: TGTGCCAGCAGCTTACAGGGAACTAATGAAAAACTGTTTTTT.

The table lists this clonotype with many counts. The chain has TRBV29-1 and TRBJ1-6; 9 bases line up with TRBD1. The V gene end was trimmed by 4 bases and the J gene end by 10 bases; junction bases not matched to a gene: 8. The CDR3 is 14 residues long. The germline CDR1 and CDR2 sequences are SQVTM and ANQGSEA. The CDR3 sequence is CSVGEGTGRSPLHF. The CDR3 coding sequence is TGCAGCGTTGGGGAGGGGACAGGGCGGTCACCCCTCCACTTT.

In its sample, this clonotype was seen many times. V gene TRBV5-1 combines with J gene TRBJ2-7; D possibly corresponds to TRBD2 (6 bases). The CDR3 contains 14 residues. Trimming pared 4 bases from V and 5 bases from J, leaving 16 bases between. Germline V gives CDR1 SGHRS, CDR2 YFSETQ. In DNA form, the CDR3 reads TGCGCCAGCAGCCTCCTCCCGGGGGAGGACGAGCAGTACTTC. This codes for CASSLLPGEDEQYF.

The sample holds a few counts of this clonotype. The chain recombines TRBV30 with TRBJ2-7; no definite D call. Germline V CDR1 and CDR2: GTSNPN, SVGIG (reference sequence). Trimming cost V 3 bases and J 4 bases, with 7 bases left between them. CDR3 length equals 11 residues. DNA of the CDR3: TGTGCCTGGAGAGACGCATACGAGCAGTACTTC. Amino acid sequence: CAWRDAYEQYF.

This clonotype has a count of ten or more. The DNA of the CDR3 is TGCAGTGCTGGACCCCCAACTGGCGGCGGGAGCTCCTACAATGAGCAGTTCTTC. It codes for CSAGPPTGGGSSYNEQFF. This chain connects TRBV20-1 to TRBJ2-1, with 7 bases matching TRBD2. From germline, CDR1 is DFQATT and CDR2 SNEGSKA (reference sequence). The CDR3 has 18 amino acids. J was trimmed by 0 bases and V by 5 bases; bases with no gene match: 16.

The chain uses TRBV20-1 and TRBJ1-1; TRBD1 might be the D (5 bases). Germline V gene lookup returns CDR1 DFQATT and CDR2 SNEGSKA (reference sequence). The CDR3 extends over 13 amino acids. Trimming shortened V by 8 bases and J by 4 bases, and 17 bases separated the two germline ends. The CDR3 DNA reads as TGCAGTCCCATGACAGAGAGCGGCACTGAAGCTTTCTTT. Its protein is CSPMTESGTEAFF.

The V gene is TRBV7-2, the J gene TRBJ2-2, with a tentative D call TRBD2 (5 bases). The CDR3 loop spans 12 amino acids. The V end was cut by 11 bases, the J end by 4 bases, with 11 bases between. Germline V lookup: CDR1 SGHTA, CDR2 FQGNSA. This CDR3 reads CASKRFTGELFF. The CDR3 nucleotides read TGTGCCTCCAAGCGGTTCACCGGGGAGCTGTTTTTT.